The 27 T cell receptor beta chains below come from one sample, sequenced in a study of T cell responses to AZD1222 COVID-19 vaccine. Sequencing was performed with immunoSEQ multiplex PCR; in TCRdb, only in-frame clones are kept and a portion is missing. This table holds some 100,000 clones, more than 75% found once. Sequenced here: peripheral blood, sampled on day 0 of AZD1222 vaccination. The origin of the receptors is an adult in good health.

This chain connects TRBV19 to TRBJ1-1; 9 bases line up with TRBD1. The V gene's germline CDR1 is LNHDA and CDR2 SQIVND (reference sequence). Trimming at V came to 5 bases and at J to 1 base, leaving 5 bases not matched to a gene. The CDR3 has 15 residues. CDR3 in amino acids: CASSAQGASNTEAFF. The CDR3 region has the DNA TGTGCCAGTAGTGCACAGGGGGCGTCGAACACTGAAGCTTTCTTT.

The rearrangement joins TRBV7-9 to TRBJ2-6; 8 bases match TRBD1. The germline V gene encodes CDR1 SEHNR and CDR2 FQNEAQ (reference sequence). With 5 bases clipped from V and 2 bases from J, the junction kept 11 bases outside the gene matches. The CDR3 runs to 18 residues. CDR3 protein: CASSPRTGRRTGANVLTF. CDR3 sequence (DNA): TGTGCCAGCAGCCCCAGGACAGGGAGACGAACTGGGGCCAACGTCCTGACTTTC.

The chain recombines TRBV19 with TRBJ1-2; TRBD1 might be the D (6 bases). Trimming took 6 bases from V and 4 from J, leaving 24 bases between them. CDR3 size: 17 residues. CDR1 and CDR2 from the germline V gene are LNHDA and SQIVND (reference sequence). The DNA of the CDR3 is TGTGCCAGTAGCGAAATGGGATTGGAGACAGGCCCCTATGGCTACACCTTC. The encoded protein is CASSEMGLETGPYGYTF.

The gene calls are TRBV14 and TRBJ1-2; D not resolved. Germline values: CDR1 SGHDN, CDR2 FVKESK. Trimming pared 1 base from V and 3 bases from J, leaving 9 bases between. This CDR3 contains 14 residues. The CDR3 protein is CASSQVSTHYGYTF. Here the CDR3 DNA reads TGTGCCAGCAGCCAAGTTTCCACACACTATGGCTACACCTTC.

J is TRBJ1-1 and V is TRBV12-3 or TRBV12-4; 7 nucleotides agree with TRBD1. The CDR3 covers 13 residues. After removal of 5 bases from V and 5 bases from J, the junction contained 5 bases not matched to a gene. The CDR3 DNA follows: TGTGCCAGCAGTCCGACAGGGAGGACTGAAGCTTTCTTT. This encodes CASSPTGRTEAFF.

The rearrangement joins TRBV5-4 to TRBJ2-7; D perhaps matches TRBD2 (6 bases). Trimming took 2 bases from V and 7 from J, leaving 13 bases between them. Per germline, CDR1 SGHNT and CDR2 YYREEE (reference sequence). This CDR3 region has 13 residues. The CDR3 bases are TGTGCCAGCAGCTTAATGGTACGGGAGGAGCAGTACTTC. Encoded protein: CASSLMVREEQYF.

This sequence joins TRBV19 and TRBJ2-7; 10 nucleotides agree with TRBD1. There are 16 residues in the CDR3. Per the germline V gene, CDR1 is LNHDA and CDR2 is SQIVND (reference sequence). The V segment lost 2 bases and the J segment 7 bases; nucleotides outside the gene matches: 11. The chain's CDR3 is CASSISRGTGAWEQYF. CDR3 coding DNA: TGTGCCAGTAGTATAAGCCGGGGGACAGGGGCCTGGGAGCAGTACTTC.

The chain couples TRBV5-1 to TRBJ1-2, with no clear D. CDR1 is SGHRS and CDR2 is YFSETQ in the germline V gene. Trimming removed 2 bases from V and 1 base from J, with 9 bases in between. There are 14 residues in the CDR3. CDR3 region: CASSFGPINYGYTF. CDR3 in DNA: TGCGCCAGCAGCTTCGGGCCAATTAACTATGGCTACACCTTC.

This clone has only one observation. This chain uses TRBV19 with TRBJ2-1, with TRBD2 matching over 7 bases. The CDR3 has 14 residues. Germline V gene lookup returns CDR1 LNHDA and CDR2 SQIVND (reference sequence). V shed 7 bases, J shed 1 base, and the junction held 4 bases outside the gene matches. This CDR3 is CASNRGESYNEQFF. In DNA, the CDR3 is TGTGCCAGTAATCGGGGGGAATCCTACAATGAGCAGTTCTTC.

This clone was detected once. The rearrangement links TRBV29-1 to TRBJ1-1; TRBD1 might be the D (6 bases). V lost 0 bases, J lost 3 bases, and 14 bases lay in between. CDR1 is SQVTM and CDR2 is ANQGSEA in the germline V gene. The CDR3 loop spans 15 amino acids. The CDR3 bases are TGCAGCGTTGAAGATTATGGAAGGGGGGACACTGAAGCTTTCTTT. This sequence encodes CSVEDYGRGDTEAFF.

The chain carries TRBV30 and TRBJ1-2, with D maybe TRBD1 (5 bases). The germline CDR1 and CDR2 sequences are GTSNPN and SVGIG (reference sequence). V lost 5 bases and J lost 5, with 6 bases in between. The CDR3 sequence is 10 residues long. This CDR3 reads CAWGGYGYTF. For the CDR3, the DNA is TGTGCCTGGGGGGGGTATGGCTACACCTTC.

V gene TRBV27 combines with J gene TRBJ2-2; D is perhaps TRBD2 (5 bases). Trimming pared 8 bases from V and 7 bases from J, leaving 17 bases between. Germline V CDR1 and CDR2: MNHEY, SMNVEV (reference sequence). The length of the CDR3 is 14 residues. For the CDR3, the DNA is TGTGCCAGCCTCAACGGGGATCGGAGCGGGGAGCTGTTTTTT. Translating it yields CASLNGDRSGELFF.

The rearrangement uses TRBV5-1 and TRBJ2-3; D gene ambiguous. The CDR3 is 15 residues long. V was shortened by 2 bases and J by 0 bases, with 10 bases between the two germline ends. Germline V gene lookup returns CDR1 SGHRS and CDR2 YFSETQ. Here the CDR3 DNA reads TGCGCCAGCAGCTTACAGTACTCTAGCACAGATACGCAGTATTTT. Encoded protein: CASSLQYSSTDTQYF.

V usage is TRBV6-6 and J usage is TRBJ1-6, with 7 nucleotides matching TRBD1. After removal of 6 bases from V and 5 bases from J, the junction contained 10 bases not matched to a gene. Germline V gene lookup returns CDR1 MNHNY and CDR2 SVGAGI (reference sequence). The CDR3 totals 16 residues. The CDR3 protein is CASSQTGTYNNSPLHF. The CDR3 DNA follows: TGTGCCAGCAGCCAGACAGGGACCTATAATAATTCACCCCTCCACTTT.

This clone was detected only once. V and J are TRBV9 and TRBJ1-3; TRBD1 aligns across 7 bases. With 3 bases clipped from V and 2 bases from J, the junction kept 5 bases outside the gene matches. Germline V CDR1 and CDR2: SGDLS, YYNGEE. CDR3 size: 15 residues. CDR3 amino acids: CASSAQGGTGNTIYF. CDR3 sequence (DNA): TGTGCCAGCAGCGCCCAGGGGGGAACTGGAAACACCATATATTTT.

The chain joins TRBV28 to TRBJ1-1, with D unresolved. Germline values: CDR1 MDHEN, CDR2 SYDVKM. The CDR3 runs 11 residues. V dropped 7 bases and J dropped 2 bases, with 5 bases sitting between them. CDR3: CASTLNTEAFF. The CDR3 DNA reads TGTGCCAGCACCCTCAACACTGAAGCTTTCTTT. Full variable domain (missing parts from reference TRBV28 and TRBJ1-1): DVKVTQSSRYLVKRTGEKVFLECVQDMDHENMFWYRQDPGLGLRLIYFSYDVKMKEKGDIPEGYSVSREKKERFSLILESASTNQTSMYLCASTLNTEAFFGQGTRLTVV.

This chain uses TRBV5-6 with TRBJ2-1; D is undetermined. This CDR3 region has 13 residues. Germline V gives CDR1 SGHDT, CDR2 YYEEEE. The ends were cut back, 4 bases at V and 7 bases at J, with 12 bases in the middle. The CDR3 sequence: CASSPGPSNEQFF. In DNA, the CDR3 is TGTGCCAGCAGCCCCGGGCCCTCTAATGAGCAGTTCTTC.

The gene calls are TRBV7-2 and TRBJ2-3; D unclear. This CDR3 is 14 amino acids long. Looked up from germline, CDR1 is SGHTA and CDR2 is FQGNSA. Trimming took off 3 bases at V and 5 bases at J, with 12 bases between the two ends. CDR3 sequence reads: CASSFSSGVDTQYF. The CDR3 DNA is TGTGCCAGCAGCTTTTCAAGTGGAGTAGATACGCAGTATTTT.

The chain couples TRBV2 to TRBJ1-3, with D hard to call. The V and J ends lost 6 bases and 2 bases respectively, with 5 bases between them. Germline V gene sequence: CDR1 SNHLY, CDR2 FYNNEI. This CDR3 comprises 12 residues. CDR3 bases: TGTGCCAGCAGGTATGCTGGAAACACCATATATTTT. Encoded protein: CASRYAGNTIYF.

V is TRBV9 and J is TRBJ1-5, with D possibly TRBD1 on 6 matching bases. V was pared by 4 bases and J by 3 bases, with 14 bases between. The CDR3 has 15 amino acids. Germline loops: CDR1 SGDLS, CDR2 YYNGEE. Here the CDR3 reads CASSKLGDTNQPQHF. CDR3 DNA: TGTGCCAGCAGCAAATTAGGGGACACCAATCAGCCCCAGCATTTT.

This chain uses TRBV7-2 with TRBJ2-7; TRBD1 matches at 10 bases. Germline lookup yields CDR1 SGHTA and CDR2 FQGNSA. CDR3 length: 14 amino acids. Germline trimming cut 5 bases from V and 2 bases from J; bases unmatched to any gene: 3. The CDR3: CASSKDRGPYEQYF. The DNA of the CDR3 is TGTGCCAGCAGCAAAGACAGGGGGCCCTACGAGCAGTACTTC.

The J gene is TRBJ1-1, the V gene TRBV6-1; 7 bases map to TRBD1. This CDR3 is built from 15 residues. CDR1 and CDR2 from the germline V gene are MNHNS and SASEGT. V lost 2 bases, J lost 5 bases, and 8 bases stayed unmatched. The chain's CDR3 is CASSERQGPRTEAFF. Here the CDR3 DNA reads TGTGCCAGCAGTGAAAGACAGGGTCCGAGGACTGAAGCTTTCTTT.

This chain links TRBV5-4 with TRBJ2-5; TRBD2 agrees at 8 bases. V was clipped by 0 bases and J by 2 bases; unmatched bases: 6. The V gene's germline CDR1 is SGHNT and CDR2 YYREEE (reference sequence). CDR3 length equals 16 residues. The CDR3 protein is CASSLAGSGEQETQYF. DNA for the CDR3: TGTGCCAGCAGCTTGGCCGGTAGCGGGGAACAAGAGACCCAGTACTTC. The variable domain in full, completed from reference TRBV5-4 and TRBJ2-5, reads ETGVTQSPTHLIKTRGQQVTLRCSSQSGHNTVSWYQQALGQGPQFIFQYYREEENGRGNFPPRFSGLQFPNYSSELNVNALELDDSALYLCASSLAGSGEQETQYFGPGTRLLVL.

The V and J genes are TRBV27 and TRBJ2-2; D gene ambiguous. This CDR3 has 13 residues. Germline assignment: CDR1 MNHEY and CDR2 SMNVEV (reference sequence). V was cut by 2 bases and J by 0 bases, with 1 base left in between. This CDR3 is CASSLTNTGELFF. The CDR3 DNA reads TGTGCCAGCAGTTTAACGAACACCGGGGAGCTGTTTTTT.

The chain combines TRBV3-1 (or the pseudogene TRBV3-2) with TRBJ1-2, with TRBD1 matching over 7 bases. Trimming removed 2 bases from V and 4 bases from J; junction bases left unmatched: 7. There are 15 residues in the CDR3. Germline CDR1 reads LGHDT; CDR2 reads YNNKEL (reference sequence). The CDR3 is CASSQKGATRYGYTF. DNA for the CDR3: TGTGCCAGCAGCCAAAAGGGGGCGACCCGCTATGGCTACACCTTC.

This chain joins TRBV5-6 and TRBJ2-7; D call uncertain. V lost 2 bases and J 2 bases, leaving 8 bases between the germline ends. From germline, CDR1 is SGHDT and CDR2 YYEEEE. The CDR3 covers 13 residues. CDR3 DNA sequence: TGTGCCAGCAGCTTCCTAGGGACCTACGAGCAGTACTTC. Amino acids: CASSFLGTYEQYF.

The chain links TRBV19 to TRBJ2-2, with 11 positions matching TRBD2. The germline V gene has CDR1 LNHDA and CDR2 SQIVND (reference sequence). With 6 bases clipped from V and 6 bases from J, the junction kept 12 bases outside the gene matches. The length of the CDR3 is 17 residues. This chain's CDR3 is CASSPWRLAGGAGELFF. CDR3 DNA: TGTGCCAGTAGCCCCTGGCGGCTAGCGGGAGGAGCCGGGGAGCTGTTTTTT. Variable domain in full (rest from reference TRBV19 and TRBJ2-2): DGGITQSPKYLFRKEGQNVTLSCEQNLNHDAMYWYRQDPGQGLRLIYYSQIVNDFQKGDIAEGYSVSREKKESFPLTVTSAQKNPTAFYLCASSPWRLAGGAGELFFGEGSRLTVL.